In its sample, the clone carrying this TCR beta chain was seen a few times. The germline V and J ends were trimmed by 1 base and 0 bases, with 4 bases remaining between them. The germline gives CDR1 SGHRS, CDR2 YFSETQ. The CDR3 has 13 residues. Sequencing was performed with immunoSEQ multiplex PCR; in TCRdb, only in-frame clones are kept and a portion is missing. The repertoire holds about 56,000 clones, with approximately 92% as singletons. The data belong to a study of technical replicates of blood from several donors. J is TRBJ1-1 and V is TRBV5-1; no clear D. Sequenced sample: PBMCs. The clonotype was recovered from a human donor in good health. Some clones in this sample may be carry-over from other donors' samples. The CDR3 DNA reads TGCGCCAGCAGCTTGAGAGTGAACACTGAAGCTTTCTTT. This gives the protein CASSLRVNTEAFF.